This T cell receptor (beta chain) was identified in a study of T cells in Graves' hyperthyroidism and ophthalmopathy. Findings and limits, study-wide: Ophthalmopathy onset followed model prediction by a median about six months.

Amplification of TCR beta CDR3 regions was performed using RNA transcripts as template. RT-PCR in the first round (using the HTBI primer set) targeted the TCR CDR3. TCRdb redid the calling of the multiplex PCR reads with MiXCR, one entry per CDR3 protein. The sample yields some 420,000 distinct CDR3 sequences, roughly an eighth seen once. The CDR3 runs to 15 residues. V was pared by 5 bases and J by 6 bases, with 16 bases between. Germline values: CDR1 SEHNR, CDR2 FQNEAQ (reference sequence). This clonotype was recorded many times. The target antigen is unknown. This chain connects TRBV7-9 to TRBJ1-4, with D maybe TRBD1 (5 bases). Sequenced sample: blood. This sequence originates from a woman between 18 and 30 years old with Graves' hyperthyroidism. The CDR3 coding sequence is TGTGCCAGCAGCCACGGTCCTCCCAGGGATGAAAAACTGTTTTTT. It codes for CASSHGPPRDEKLFF. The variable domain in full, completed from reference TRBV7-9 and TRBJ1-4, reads DTGVSQNPRHKITKRGQNVTFRCDPISEHNRLYWYRQTLGQGPEFLTYFQNEAQLEKSRLLSDRFSAERPKGSFSTLEIQRTEQGDSAMYLCASSHGPPRDEKLFFGSGTQLSVL.